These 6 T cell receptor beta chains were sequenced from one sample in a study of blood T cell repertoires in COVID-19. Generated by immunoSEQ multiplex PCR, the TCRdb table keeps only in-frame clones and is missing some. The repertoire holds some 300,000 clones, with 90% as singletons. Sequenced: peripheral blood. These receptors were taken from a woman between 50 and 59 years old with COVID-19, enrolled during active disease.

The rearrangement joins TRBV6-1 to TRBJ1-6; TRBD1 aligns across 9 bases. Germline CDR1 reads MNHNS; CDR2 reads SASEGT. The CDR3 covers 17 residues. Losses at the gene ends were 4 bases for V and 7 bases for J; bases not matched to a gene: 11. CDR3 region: CASSAWSGTGNNSPLHF. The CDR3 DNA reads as TGTGCCAGCAGTGCCTGGTCCGGGACAGGGAACAATTCACCCCTCCACTTT.

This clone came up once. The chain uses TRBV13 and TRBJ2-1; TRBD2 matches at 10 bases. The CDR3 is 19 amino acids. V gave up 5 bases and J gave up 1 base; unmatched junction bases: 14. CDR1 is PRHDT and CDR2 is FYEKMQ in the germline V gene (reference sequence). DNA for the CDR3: TGTGCCAGCAGCCAACGGGCTAGCGGGAGTGTGGGGTCCTACAATGAGCAGTTCTTC. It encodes CASSQRASGSVGSYNEQFF.

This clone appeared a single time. This chain's CDR3 is CASTGQRLSGEQYF. The CDR3 DNA follows: TGTGCCAGCACCGGACAGAGGCTCTCGGGCGAGCAGTACTTC. V and J are TRBV6-5 and TRBJ2-7, with a tentative D call TRBD1 (6 bases). The CDR3 runs to 14 residues. The germline V gene has CDR1 MNHEY and CDR2 SVGAGI. V lost 7 bases and J 6 bases, leaving 19 bases between the germline ends.

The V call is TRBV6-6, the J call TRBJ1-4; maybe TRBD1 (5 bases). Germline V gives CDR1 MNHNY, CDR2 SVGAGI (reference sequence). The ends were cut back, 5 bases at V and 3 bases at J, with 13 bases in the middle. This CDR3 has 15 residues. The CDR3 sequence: CASSPPVGANEKLFF. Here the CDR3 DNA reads TGTGCCAGCAGTCCCCCGGTAGGGGCTAATGAAAAACTGTTTTTT.

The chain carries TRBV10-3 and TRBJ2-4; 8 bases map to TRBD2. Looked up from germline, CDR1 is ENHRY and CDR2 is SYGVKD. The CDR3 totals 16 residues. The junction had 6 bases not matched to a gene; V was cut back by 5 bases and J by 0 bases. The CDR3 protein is CAISSSGSLAKNIQYF. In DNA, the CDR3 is TGTGCCATCAGTTCTAGCGGGTCCCTAGCCAAAAACATTCAGTACTTC.

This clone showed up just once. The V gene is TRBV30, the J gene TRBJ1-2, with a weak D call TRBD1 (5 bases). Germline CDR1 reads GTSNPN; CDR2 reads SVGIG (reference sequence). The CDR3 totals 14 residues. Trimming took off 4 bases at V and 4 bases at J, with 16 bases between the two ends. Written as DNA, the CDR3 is TGTGCCTGGACCTTGGGGAGGGGAGTCTATGGCTACACCTTC. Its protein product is CAWTLGRGVYGYTF.